This record concerns one TCR beta chain sequence. Its matching antigen is unknown. Based on CD45RO/CCR7/CD25/CD127/CD95/CD27, CD4+ regulatory, stem cell-like memory, naive and central memory cells were sorted. This sample was included in a study of beta chain features in type 1 diabetes. What was sequenced were expressed TCRB transcripts, since all of the isolated RNA had been reverse transcribed. Here immunoSEQ multiplex PCR was the method, and the copy in TCRdb shows in-frame clones only, minus some. Here the sample spans approximately 100,000 clones, 30% to 50% being singletons. Germline assignment: CDR1 LGHNA and CDR2 YSLEER. V was cut by 0 bases and J by 4 bases, with 11 bases left in between. The CDR3 spans 15 residues. Study findings and constraints: Any HLA effect on TCRB rearrangement was left unresolved by small sub-analyses.

The clonotype originates from a young woman in good health. Input material: stem cell memory CD4+ T cells from blood. V usage is TRBV4-3 and J usage is TRBJ2-3; unclear D gene. The CDR3 reads CASSQEGAPPDTQYF. The CDR3, as DNA: TGCGCCAGCAGCCAAGAAGGAGCTCCCCCAGATACGCAGTATTTT.